This T cell receptor (beta chain) stems from a study of cytomegalovirus exposure and HLA in healthy donors. With 60 Vbeta and 13 Jbeta primers, the PCR was carried out. TCRdb's copy holds only in-frame clones and misses some; the assay was immunoSEQ multiplex PCR. The data show 310,000 or so clones, around nine tenths seen once. Notes on this clone: Its specificity is unknown.

Study outcomes and limitations: Common viral pathogens seemed to be connected with several of the most significant clusters, according to a later analysis. Being productive about 87% or about 30% of the time was typical of most TCR beta V segments in an earlier analysis.

Sequencing was done on a sample of PBMCs. The sequence derives from a woman in her late teens or twenties in good health and CMV-seronegative.

In DNA, the CDR3 is TGTGCCAGCAGCAAAGGGCGGGACACTGAAGCTTTCTTT. It is translated as CASSKGRDTEAFF. The chain uses TRBV7-2 and TRBJ1-1; D unclear. The CDR3 extends over 13 amino acids. The germline V and J ends were trimmed by 5 bases and 3 bases, with 10 bases remaining between them. Looked up from germline, CDR1 is SGHTA and CDR2 is FQGNSA.